The rows below give T cell receptor beta chains drawn from one sample of a study of blood T cell repertoires in COVID-19. TCRdb keeps only in-frame clones here, not all; method: immunoSEQ multiplex PCR. The profile shows some 250,000 clones, almost 85% of them singletons. Sequencing was carried out using PBMCs or T cells enriched from blood (not recorded which). Receptors originate from a man between 40 and 49 years old who had recovered from COVID-19. Each CDR3 is given with its conserved first and last residue. A D gene is named only where the DNA matches it firmly. Size is omitted from some rows. Given values are once, few, many or a class for expanded clones.

cdr3_aa	cdr3_nt	j_call	cdr3_length	clone_size	d_call	v_call
CSVERGRNYGYTF	TGCAGCGTTGAAAGGGGCAGGAACTATGGCTACACCTTC	TRBJ1-2	13	.	.	TRBV29-1
CASSPYPVITDTQYF	TGTGCCAGTAGTCCCTACCCGGTTATCACAGATACGCAGTATTTT	TRBJ2-3	15	.	.	TRBV19
CSVEVQYNEQFF	TGCAGCGTTGAAGTGCAGTACAATGAGCAGTTCTTC	TRBJ2-1	12	.	.	TRBV29-1
CASSLPQLDYEQYF	TGTGCCAGCAGTTTGCCACAGTTAGACTACGAGCAGTACTTC	TRBJ2-7	14	.	.	TRBV5-5
CASSWGQNTEAFF	TGTGCCAGCAGTTGGGGACAGAACACTGAAGCTTTCTTT	TRBJ1-1	13	.	.	TRBV12-3/TRBV12-4
CASSPSSQPQHF	TGTGCCAGCAGTCCCTCTAGTCAGCCCCAGCATTTT	TRBJ1-5	12	.	.	TRBV6-5
CASSQELTWDRGRELFF	TGTGCCAGCAGCCAAGAACTAACCTGGGATAGGGGTCGGGAGCTGTTTTTT	TRBJ2-2	17	.	.	TRBV3-1/TRBV3-2
CASSTPYSGRAFYTF	TGTGCCAGCAGTACCCCCTATTCAGGGAGGGCCTTCTACACCTTC	TRBJ1-2	15	.	.	TRBV28
CASSPPAGQETQYF	TGTGCCAGCAGCCCCCCTGCAGGACAAGAGACCCAGTACTTC	TRBJ2-5	14	.	.	TRBV11-1
CASSYYSTSVNSPLHF	TGTGCCAGCAGTTACTATTCGACATCGGTAAATTCACCCCTCCACTTT	TRBJ1-6	16	.	.	TRBV6-5
CASSEGVVTDTQYF	TGCGCCAGCAGTGAAGGGGTTGTCACAGATACGCAGTATTTT	TRBJ2-3	14	.	.	TRBV10-1
CASSQDAREQYF	TGTGCCAGCAGCCAAGATGCTAGGGAGCAGTACTTC	TRBJ2-7	12	.	.	TRBV3-1/TRBV3-2
CASSLGGGLGETQYF	TGTGCCAGCAGCCTGGGGGGAGGGCTTGGAGAGACCCAGTACTTC	TRBJ2-5	15	.	TRBD2	TRBV7-2
CASFDEQYF	TGTGCCAGCTTCGACGAGCAGTACTTC	TRBJ2-7	9	.	.	TRBV9
CATSRGDRGNEQFF	TGTGCCACCAGCAGAGGGGACAGGGGGAATGAGCAGTTCTTC	TRBJ2-1	14	few	TRBD1	TRBV15
CASHLNTEAFF	TGTGCCAGCCACTTGAACACTGAAGCTTTCTTT	TRBJ1-1	11	.	.	TRBV2
CAMHRDFFSYEQYF	TGTGCCATGCACCGGGACTTCTTCTCCTACGAGCAGTACTTC	TRBJ2-7	14	.	.	TRBV2
CASKRQTNTEAFF	TGTGCCAGCAAGCGGCAGACGAACACTGAAGCTTTCTTT	TRBJ1-1	13	.	.	TRBV2
CASSQDSGPFRNGYTF	TGCGCCAGCAGCCAAGATAGTGGGCCATTTCGGAATGGCTACACCTTC	TRBJ1-2	16	.	.	TRBV4-1
CASSQGQGESQPQHF	TGCGCCAGCAGCCAGGGACAGGGGGAAAGTCAGCCCCAGCATTTT	TRBJ1-5	15	.	TRBD1	TRBV4-1
CASSETLAPPDSPLHF	TGCGCCAGCAGCGAAACTCTAGCCCCTCCGGATTCACCCCTCCACTTT	TRBJ1-6	16	once	.	TRBV5-1
CASSPRGAGFYEQYF	TGTGCCAGTAGTCCCCGAGGGGCGGGATTCTACGAGCAGTACTTC	TRBJ2-7	15	.	.	TRBV19
CAIRQTGLNTEAFF	TGTGCCATCAGGCAGACAGGCCTGAACACTGAAGCTTTCTTT	TRBJ1-1	14	.	.	TRBV10-3
CASSVEVGTSGETQYF	TGTGCCAGCAGCGTAGAGGTCGGGACTAGCGGAGAGACCCAGTACTTC	TRBJ2-5	16	.	TRBD2	TRBV9
CASSRGTSGGKEYEQYF	TGTGCCAGCAGCCGCGGGACTAGCGGGGGAAAAGAGTACGAGCAGTACTTC	TRBJ2-7	17	.	TRBD2	TRBV5-4
CASSEVSTDTQYF	TGCGCCAGCAGTGAGGTTAGCACAGATACGCAGTATTTT	TRBJ2-3	13	few	.	TRBV5-1
CASSPSQGETGNTIYF	TGTGCCAGCAGTCCCTCCCAGGGGGAGACTGGAAACACCATATATTTT	TRBJ1-3	16	.	TRBD1	TRBV27
CASSEAEGAKNIQYF	TGTGCCAGCAGTGAAGCGGAGGGGGCCAAAAACATTCAGTACTTC	TRBJ2-4	15	once	.	TRBV6-1
CASSYGGPGHGGYTF	TGTGCCAGCAGTTACGGTGGCCCGGGACATGGGGGCTACACCTTC	TRBJ1-2	15	.	.	TRBV6-5
CAWSVPGQGDQPQHF	TGTGCCTGGAGTGTGCCGGGACAGGGCGATCAGCCCCAGCATTTT	TRBJ1-5	15	.	TRBD1	TRBV30
CASSDRGQYQETQYF	TGTGCCAGCAGTGACAGGGGCCAGTACCAAGAGACCCAGTACTTC	TRBJ2-5	15	.	.	TRBV2
CASSDREGYYGYTF	TGTGCCAGCAGCGACAGGGAGGGCTACTATGGCTACACCTTC	TRBJ1-2	14	once	.	TRBV9